A single sample gave rise to the 30 T cell receptor beta chains below, sequenced in a study of blood T cell repertoires in COVID-19. Clones were sequenced by immunoSEQ multiplex PCR, and TCRdb holds only the in-frame ones, with some missing. This sample yields a few hundred thousand clones, of which under 90% are seen a single time; about 4.1% belongs to the top ten. The material sequenced was peripheral blood. These receptors all stem from a man in his fifties or sixties with acute or convalescent COVID-19.

This clone was observed a single time. The rearrangement joins TRBV9 to TRBJ1-1, with no clear D. Trimming stripped 4 bases from V and 1 base from J, with 8 bases between. The CDR3 length is 13 residues. Germline CDR1 reads SGDLS; CDR2 reads YYNGEE. CDR3 loop: CASSQQSNTEAFF. For the CDR3, the DNA is TGTGCCAGCAGCCAACAATCGAACACTGAAGCTTTCTTT.

This clone was seen only a few times. This chain connects TRBV10-3 to TRBJ2-3, with 10 bases lining up with TRBD1. The V segment lost 5 bases and the J segment 4 bases; nucleotides outside the gene matches: 6. The V gene's germline CDR1 is ENHRY and CDR2 SYGVKD. The CDR3 runs to 15 residues. The CDR3 coding sequence is TGTGCCATCAGTCGACAGGGGGCAGGGTCAGATACGCAGTATTTT. Translating gives CAISRQGAGSDTQYF.

The rearrangement uses TRBV7-9 and TRBJ2-7, with D perhaps TRBD1 (6 bases). The V gene lost 5 bases and the J gene lost 4 bases, with 9 bases spanning the gap. Germline V gene sequence: CDR1 SEHNR, CDR2 FQNEAQ (reference sequence). The CDR3 runs 12 residues. CDR3 residues: CASSQGGYEQYF. As DNA, the CDR3 is TGTGCCAGCAGCCAAGGGGGATACGAGCAGTACTTC. The full variable domain, completed using reference TRBV7-9 and TRBJ2-7, is DTGVSQNPRHKITKRGQNVTFRCDPISEHNRLYWYRQTLGQGPEFLTYFQNEAQLEKSRLLSDRFSAERPKGSFSTLEIQRTEQGDSAMYLCASSQGGYEQYFGPGTRLTVT.

Only one count was recorded for this clone. The gene calls are TRBV12-3 or TRBV12-4 and TRBJ1-5; no clear D gene. The V end lost 5 bases, the J end lost 0 bases, and 5 bases lay between the germline ends. The CDR3 spans 13 residues. This chain's CDR3 is CASSRYSNQPQHF. CDR3 in DNA: TGTGCCAGCAGTCGTTATAGCAATCAGCCCCAGCATTTT.

The chain couples TRBV29-1 to TRBJ2-1, with 7 bases identical to TRBD2. Trimming removed 3 bases from V and 7 bases from J; junction bases left unmatched: 6. Per the germline V gene, CDR1 is SQVTM and CDR2 is ANQGSEA. The CDR3 is 13 amino acids. This CDR3 reads CSVDRGGSNEQFF. In nucleotides, the CDR3 is TGCAGCGTTGACCGCGGCGGGAGTAATGAGCAGTTCTTC.

The chain recombines TRBV5-4 with TRBJ2-4; 10 bases are a match to TRBD1. The CDR3 totals 19 residues. Per the germline V gene, CDR1 is SGHNT and CDR2 is YYREEE (reference sequence). V gave up 3 bases and J gave up 1 base; unmatched junction bases: 13. In DNA form, the CDR3 reads TGTGCCAGCAGCTCTCCCGCGGGACAGGGGCGGAGGGCCAAAAACATTCAGTACTTC. Amino acid sequence: CASSSPAGQGRRAKNIQYF.

The chain joins TRBV3-1 (or the pseudogene TRBV3-2) to TRBJ1-2; tentatively, D is TRBD1 (5 bases). V gave up 0 bases and J gave up 3 bases, with 14 bases separating them. The CDR3 length is 16 residues. Germline V CDR1 and CDR2: LGHDT, YNNKEL (reference sequence). The CDR3 reads CASSQEDFTGDYGYTF. The CDR3 bases are TGTGCCAGCAGCCAAGAGGATTTCACAGGTGACTATGGCTACACCTTC.

In DNA form, the CDR3 reads TGTGCCAGCAGCCAAGGGGGGAGGATCGGGCAGTACTTC. Translating gives CASSQGGRIGQYF. The chain recombines TRBV14 with TRBJ2-7, with a tentative D call TRBD2 (6 bases). Trimming shortened V by 1 base and J by 9 bases, and 13 bases separated the two germline ends. Germline V CDR1 and CDR2: SGHDN, FVKESK. The CDR3 is 13 residues long. Supplemented by reference TRBV14 and TRBJ2-7, the full variable domain reads EAGVTQFPSHSVIEKGQTVTLRCDPISGHDNLYWYRRVMGKEIKFLLHFVKESKQDESGMPNNRFLAERTGGTYSTLKVQPAELEDSGVYFCASSQGGRIGQYFGPGTRLTVT.

The genes are TRBV5-4 and TRBJ1-2; D is unclear. From germline, CDR1 is SGHNT and CDR2 YYREEE (reference sequence). CDR3 length: 16 amino acids. The V gene lost 0 bases and the J gene lost 0 bases, with 12 bases spanning the gap. The CDR3 here is CASSLDYRGSNYGYTF. CDR3 in DNA: TGTGCCAGCAGCTTGGACTATCGGGGTTCTAACTATGGCTACACCTTC.

J is TRBJ1-2 and V is TRBV15, with a tentative D call TRBD1 (6 bases). The CDR3 sequence is 20 residues long. Trimming took 3 bases from V and 6 from J, leaving 32 bases between them. Looked up from germline, CDR1 is LNHNV and CDR2 is YYDKDF (reference sequence). The CDR3 DNA reads TGTGCCACCAGCAGGTCGCGGGGAGGGGGGAATCCTACCCTCCGGGATGGCTACACCTTC. The encoded protein is CATSRSRGGGNPTLRDGYTF.

The chain is built from TRBV9 and TRBJ1-4; 7 bases agree with TRBD1. The CDR3 has 15 amino acids. Germline V gene sequence: CDR1 SGDLS, CDR2 YYNGEE. V lost 4 bases, J lost 7 bases, and 10 bases stayed unmatched. The CDR3: CASSPGTAQGEKLFF. The CDR3 nucleotides are TGTGCCAGCAGCCCCGGGACAGCCCAAGGTGAAAAACTGTTTTTT.

The V call is TRBV5-6, the J call TRBJ1-2, with TRBD1 matching over 8 bases. J gave up 13 bases and V 4 bases, and 15 bases lay outside the gene matches. Germline V CDR1 and CDR2: SGHDT, YYEEEE. The CDR3 sequence is 14 residues long. For the CDR3, the DNA is TGTGCCAGCAGCAAGGACCGGGACAGGCAGGAGATCACCTTC. Residues: CASSKDRDRQEITF.

The chain couples TRBV14 to TRBJ2-3; D possibly corresponds to TRBD2 (5 bases). Germline values: CDR1 SGHDN, CDR2 FVKESK. The CDR3 totals 16 residues. V was shortened by 4 bases and J by 0 bases, with 14 bases between the two germline ends. The CDR3 loop is CASSLSGISSTDTQYF. The CDR3 DNA is TGTGCCAGCAGCCTCTCCGGGATTTCTAGCACAGATACGCAGTATTTT.

This clone was recorded a few times. The genes are TRBV7-9 and TRBJ2-5; 8 bases are shared with TRBD1. Germline-derived CDR1 and CDR2 are SEHNR and FQNEAQ (reference sequence). Germline trimming cut 5 bases from V and 6 bases from J; bases unmatched to any gene: 11. The CDR3 runs to 15 residues. The CDR3 DNA reads as TGTGCCAGCAGCCTATGGACAGGGCCGAGTCAGACCCAGTACTTC. Encoded protein: CASSLWTGPSQTQYF. Full variable domain (remainder filled in from reference TRBV7-9 and TRBJ2-5): DTGVSQNPRHKITKRGQNVTFRCDPISEHNRLYWYRQTLGQGPEFLTYFQNEAQLEKSRLLSDRFSAERPKGSFSTLEIQRTEQGDSAMYLCASSLWTGPSQTQYFGPGTRLLVL.

V gene TRBV18 combines with J gene TRBJ2-2, with D possibly matching TRBD2 (5 bases). The V and J ends lost 3 bases and 7 bases respectively, with 18 bases between them. Germline assignment: CDR1 KGHSH and CDR2 LQKENI. CDR3 length: 16 residues. The CDR3 DNA sequence: TGTGCCAGCTCACCCCCCAGGAAGGACGCGGGCGGGGAGCTGTTTTTT. Translating gives CASSPPRKDAGGELFF.

The rearrangement links TRBV5-7 to TRBJ1-2, with 10 positions matching TRBD1. TRBV5-7 counts as an open reading frame of uncertain function. V dropped 0 bases and J dropped 7; count of bases not matched to a gene: 12. The CDR3 spans 17 residues. In DNA, the CDR3 is TGTGCCAGCAGCTTGGCCAATGGGGACAGGGGAAGGGGTGGCTACACCTTC. This codes for CASSLANGDRGRGGYTF.

This rearrangement joins TRBV10-1 to TRBJ1-2; D ambiguous. The germline V gene has CDR1 WNHNN and CDR2 SYGVQD (reference sequence). The V end lost 0 bases, the J end lost 3 bases, and 14 bases lay between the germline ends. This CDR3 contains 16 residues. CDR3 protein: CASSESPTGGYYGYTF. The DNA for the CDR3 is TGCGCCAGCAGTGAGTCGCCCACCGGCGGCTACTATGGCTACACCTTC.

This CDR3 is CASSLAGGAFF. The CDR3 DNA follows: TGTGCCAGCAGTTTAGCAGGAGGAGCTTTCTTT. The chain is built from TRBV12-3 or TRBV12-4 and TRBJ1-1; D not certain. V lost 0 bases and J lost 10, with 6 bases in between. CDR3 length: 11 residues.

This chain uses TRBV29-1 with TRBJ2-5; D remains ambiguous. The ends were cut back, 5 bases at V and 5 bases at J, with 18 bases in the middle. The CDR3 loop spans 14 amino acids. CDR1 and CDR2 from the germline V gene are SQVTM and ANQGSEA. In DNA form, the CDR3 reads TGCAGCGTTTCTCATGGGTCCCGGCGGGAGACCCAGTACTTC. Its protein product is CSVSHGSRRETQYF.

In regard to this clone: Other DNA sequences within the sample encode an identical CDR3. The chain joins TRBV6-5 to TRBJ1-2; D might be TRBD1 (6 bases). Looked up from germline, CDR1 is MNHEY and CDR2 is SVGAGI. Between the trimmed V and J ends, which lost 5 bases and 2 bases, there was a span of 12 bases. The CDR3 contains 14 residues. CDR3 in amino acids: CASSLTGTNYGYTF. DNA of the CDR3: TGTGCCAGCAGTCTTACCGGGACAAACTATGGCTACACCTTC.

The rearrangement joins TRBV19 to TRBJ1-5; D gene uncertain. The germline V gene encodes CDR1 LNHDA and CDR2 SQIVND (reference sequence). This CDR3 comprises 14 residues. V shed 3 bases and J shed 0 bases, with 6 bases lying between them. The CDR3 DNA is TGTGCCAGTAGTATGCGGAATAGCAATCAGCCCCAGCATTTT. It is translated as CASSMRNSNQPQHF.

The chain recombines TRBV7-9 with TRBJ1-1, with TRBD1 identical over 7 bases. J lost 1 base, V lost 5 bases, and 7 bases had no gene match. Per germline, CDR1 SEHNR and CDR2 FQNEAQ (reference sequence). This CDR3 region has 15 residues. The CDR3 spells CASSRAGTANTEAFF. CDR3 DNA sequence: TGTGCCAGCAGCCGAGCCGGGACAGCGAACACTGAAGCTTTCTTT.

V is TRBV18 and J is TRBJ1-2; D not resolved. The V end was cut by 6 bases, the J end by 7 bases, with 21 bases between. This CDR3 has 15 residues. Germline V gene lookup returns CDR1 KGHSH and CDR2 LQKENI. The CDR3 nucleotides are TGTGCCAGCTCGCCCACTAGAAGACAAGAGGGTGGCTACACCTTC. Translation: CASSPTRRQEGGYTF.

This clone was seen only a few times. The chain recombines TRBV29-1 with TRBJ1-2, with 11 nucleotides matching TRBD1. CDR1 and CDR2 from the germline V gene are SQVTM and ANQGSEA. This CDR3 is built from 15 residues. V trimming: 0 bases; J trimming: 7 bases; junction bases outside the gene matches: 7. The DNA for the CDR3 is TGCAGCGTTGAAGATGGGACAGGGGGAAGAAGTGGCTACACCTTC. This codes for CSVEDGTGGRSGYTF.

This chain links TRBV5-1 with TRBJ1-1; D not certain. V gave up 2 bases and J gave up 3 bases, with 11 bases separating them. This CDR3 has 14 amino acids. Germline assignment: CDR1 SGHRS and CDR2 YFSETQ. CDR3 protein: CASSFSMHYTEAFF. CDR3 in DNA: TGCGCCAGCAGCTTCAGTATGCATTACACTGAAGCTTTCTTT.

This chain connects TRBV5-1 to TRBJ2-7; 8 bases map to TRBD1. Germline values: CDR1 SGHRS, CDR2 YFSETQ. The CDR3 consists of 15 residues. V shed 4 bases, J shed 2 bases, and the junction held 8 bases outside the gene matches. CDR3 region: CASSLIPGQAYEQYF. CDR3 coding DNA: TGCGCCAGCAGCCTTATACCGGGACAGGCCTACGAGCAGTACTTC.

The gene calls are TRBV19 and TRBJ2-2, with 7 bases matching TRBD1. Germline values: CDR1 LNHDA, CDR2 SQIVND (reference sequence). The V segment lost 4 bases and the J segment 5 bases; nucleotides outside the gene matches: 7. CDR3 size: 15 residues. The CDR3 loop is CASSTRTGRTGELFF. For the CDR3, the DNA is TGTGCCAGTAGTACCCGGACAGGACGGACCGGGGAGCTGTTTTTT.

The chain combines TRBV25-1 with TRBJ2-5, with TRBD2 identical over 7 bases. V trimming: 3 bases; J trimming: 4 bases; junction bases outside the gene matches: 14. Per germline, CDR1 MGHDK and CDR2 SYGVNS. This CDR3 has 17 amino acids. As DNA, the CDR3 is TGTGCCAGCAGTGAGAGGGGTTCGGCGACGGGGGGAGAGACCCAGTACTTC. Its translation is CASSERGSATGGETQYF.

This clone was seen once. This sequence joins TRBV12-3 or TRBV12-4 and TRBJ1-2; D not resolved. Trimming removed 1 base from V and 5 bases from J, with 5 bases in between. The CDR3 covers 12 residues. CDR3 DNA sequence: TGTGCCAGCAGTTTAGAGGAGTATGGCTACACCTTC. Its protein product is CASSLEEYGYTF.

This clone was seen just once. This rearrangement joins TRBV19 to TRBJ2-1; 7 positions match TRBD1. V lost 7 bases and J lost 3; bases outside the gene matches: 12. This CDR3 comprises 16 residues. Germline-derived CDR1 and CDR2 are LNHDA and SQIVND (reference sequence). The CDR3 DNA follows: TGTGCCAGTACTCTGGGGTCGGACAGGCACTACAATGAGCAGTTCTTC. It is translated as CASTLGSDRHYNEQFF.